The next 30 T cell receptor beta chains were all read from a single sample in a study of blood T cell repertoires in COVID-19. Sequencing used immunoSEQ multiplex PCR; TCRdb keeps in-frame clones, though not all of them. Of some 120,000 clones in the sample, around 86% were seen once. Sequencing input: peripheral blood. The receptors here all came from a man in his sixties with acute or convalescent COVID-19.

The chain recombines TRBV9 with TRBJ2-5; D is possibly TRBD2 (6 bases). Germline-derived CDR1 and CDR2 are SGDLS and YYNGEE. V was cut by 0 bases and J by 4 bases, with 16 bases left in between. The length of the CDR3 is 16 residues. The CDR3 DNA follows: TGTGCCAGCAGCGTAGTGTCGCCCTCCGGGGGAGAGACCCAGTACTTC. It encodes CASSVVSPSGGETQYF.

This clone has just a few counts. The chain is built from TRBV19 and TRBJ1-4; 7 nucleotides agree with TRBD1. Germline V lookup: CDR1 LNHDA, CDR2 SQIVND (reference sequence). Trimming removed 7 bases from V and 5 bases from J; junction bases left unmatched: 7. CDR3 size: 14 residues. Written as DNA, the CDR3 is TGTGCCAGTACCCCCACGGGACAGAATGAAAAACTGTTTTTT. Translation: CASTPTGQNEKLFF.

The rearrangement joins TRBV10-3 to TRBJ2-5, with TRBD2 matching 16 bases. Trimming took 4 bases from V and 5 from J; bases not matched to a gene: 13. The CDR3 length is 19 residues. The germline V gene encodes CDR1 ENHRY and CDR2 SYGVKD. The CDR3 DNA reads TGTGCCATCAGTGCTTCTCCCGGGACTAGCGGGAGGGGTTCGGAGACCCAGTACTTC. Its translation is CAISASPGTSGRGSETQYF.

The rearrangement joins TRBV2 to TRBJ2-1; the match to TRBD1 covers 7 bases. This CDR3 has 13 residues. The ends lost 6 bases at V and 8 bases at J; junction bases unmatched: 7. Per the germline V gene, CDR1 is SNHLY and CDR2 is FYNNEI. In nucleotides, the CDR3 is TGTGCCAGCAGCCGAGACAGGGTTGATGAGCAGTTCTTC. This sequence encodes CASSRDRVDEQFF. The full variable domain, with the rest looked up from reference TRBV2 and TRBJ2-1, is EPEVTQTPSHQVTQMGQEVILRCVPISNHLYFYWYRQILGQKVEFLVSFYNNEISEKSEIFDDQFSVERPDGSNFTLKIRSTKLEDSAMYFCASSRDRVDEQFFGPGTRLTVL.

The V gene is TRBV10-3, the J gene TRBJ1-2; TRBD1 might be the D (5 bases). Between the trimmed V and J ends, which lost 7 bases and 6 bases, there was a span of 18 bases. The CDR3 sequence is 14 residues long. Germline V CDR1 and CDR2: ENHRY, SYGVKD. CDR3: CAITPRGGVDGYTF. The CDR3 nucleotides read TGTGCCATCACCCCCCGGGGGGGTGTCGATGGCTACACCTTC.

This chain joins TRBV25-1 and TRBJ1-2; 8 positions match TRBD1. The CDR3 has 11 amino acids. The germline CDR1 and CDR2 sequences are MGHDK and SYGVNS. V lost 11 bases, J lost 8 bases, and 7 bases stayed unmatched. The CDR3, as DNA: TGTGCCGCCCGCAGGGGGCTCGGCTACACCTTC. It translates to CAARRGLGYTF.

V is TRBV29-1 and J is TRBJ1-2; no clear D. Germline V gene sequence: CDR1 SQVTM, CDR2 ANQGSEA. Trimming cost V 4 bases and J 8 bases, with 17 bases left between them. This CDR3 spans 13 amino acids. This chain's CDR3 is CSVGGHLYKGYTF. CDR3 sequence (DNA): TGCAGCGTTGGCGGTCACCTGTACAAAGGCTACACCTTC.

V and J are TRBV6-1 and TRBJ1-5; the D is unclear. Germline V gives CDR1 MNHNS, CDR2 SASEGT. Trimming left V 2 bases short and J 0 bases short, with 8 bases between. CDR3 size: 15 residues. The CDR3 DNA sequence: TGTGCCAGCAGTGAAAGTGGCGGTAGCAATCAGCCCCAGCATTTT. Translation gives CASSESGGSNQPQHF.

This clone was seen a single time. This sequence joins TRBV5-1 and TRBJ2-1, with TRBD2 identical over 12 bases. Germline V gene data show CDR1 as SGHRS and CDR2 as YFSETQ. The CDR3 is 19 amino acids. With 0 bases clipped from V and 5 bases from J, the junction kept 12 bases outside the gene matches. DNA for the CDR3: TGCGCCAGCAGCTTGGCCGGGTCGACTAGCGGGAGTGCCCACAATGAGCAGTTCTTC. Translating gives CASSLAGSTSGSAHNEQFF.

The V call is TRBV5-1, the J call TRBJ2-5, with 10 bases fitting TRBD1. The V gene end was trimmed by 3 bases and the J gene end by 5 bases; junction bases not matched to a gene: 4. Germline V gene data show CDR1 as SGHRS and CDR2 as YFSETQ. The CDR3 is 14 residues long. The CDR3 DNA follows: TGCGCCAGCAGCTCCGGGACAGGGGAGGAGACCCAGTACTTC. Translating it yields CASSSGTGEETQYF.

The genes are TRBV10-3 and TRBJ1-5; D possibly corresponds to TRBD1 (6 bases). The CDR3 length is 13 residues. The germline gives CDR1 ENHRY, CDR2 SYGVKD. Trimming left V 10 bases short and J 7 bases short, with 17 bases between. The CDR3 nucleotides are TGTGCCACCCAGGGGCAGGGAGGGCAGCCCCAGCATTTT. Its protein product is CATQGQGGQPQHF.

In this sample, this clone turned up once. This chain links TRBV18 with TRBJ2-1; D gene unclear. Germline CDR1 KGHSH, CDR2 LQKENI. CDR3 length: 14 amino acids. The V and J ends lost 10 bases and 5 bases respectively, with 18 bases between them. The CDR3 protein is CATLVTTRNNEQFF. The DNA for the CDR3 is TGTGCCACCCTGGTGACAACCCGTAACAATGAGCAGTTCTTC.

CDR3 sequence: CASSYTGVGDEQFF. CDR3 in DNA: TGTGCCAGCAGTTACACAGGGGTTGGCGATGAGCAGTTCTTC. This chain uses TRBV7-9 with TRBJ2-1; TRBD1 agrees at 7 bases. This CDR3 region has 14 residues. After removal of 6 bases from V and 8 bases from J, the junction contained 10 bases not matched to a gene. Per the germline V gene, CDR1 is SEHNR and CDR2 is FQNEAQ (reference sequence).

This clone was counted a single time. This chain uses TRBV6-2 or TRBV6-3 with TRBJ2-7, with D uncertain. V lost 4 bases to trimming and J lost 3 bases, with 4 bases between them. Germline-derived CDR1 and CDR2 are MNHEY and SVGEGT. The CDR3 has 11 residues. This CDR3 reads CASSLRYEQYF. The CDR3 DNA follows: TGTGCCAGCAGTTTGCGCTACGAGCAGTACTTC.

The chain has TRBV6-5 and TRBJ1-2, with a tentative D call TRBD1 (6 bases). Germline CDR1 MNHEY, CDR2 SVGAGI. CDR3 length: 14 amino acids. The V end was cut by 7 bases, the J end by 1 base, with 13 bases between. The CDR3 reads CASTRNRDNYGYTF. CDR3 DNA: TGTGCCAGCACCCGAAACAGGGATAACTATGGCTACACCTTC.

V gene TRBV7-8 combines with J gene TRBJ1-6; D remains ambiguous. The CDR3 has 12 amino acids. V was clipped by 2 bases and J by 9 bases, with 5 bases between them. Per germline, CDR1 SGHVS and CDR2 FQNEAQ. CDR3 amino acids: CASSLRGSPLHF. In nucleotides, the CDR3 is TGTGCCAGCAGCTTACGGGGTTCACCCCTCCACTTT.

V usage is TRBV20-1 and J usage is TRBJ1-1, with 8 positions matching TRBD1. After removal of 8 bases from V and 10 bases from J, the junction contained 9 bases not matched to a gene. Germline V gene sequence: CDR1 DFQATT, CDR2 SNEGSKA (reference sequence). There are 11 residues in the CDR3. Here the CDR3 DNA reads TGCAGTCTAAGGTTAGACAGGGGAGCTTTCTTT. Encoded protein: CSLRLDRGAFF.

V gene TRBV6-5 combines with J gene TRBJ1-1; TRBD1 agrees at 7 bases. V lost 2 bases, J lost 2 bases, and 2 bases stayed unmatched. Germline loops: CDR1 MNHEY, CDR2 SVGAGI. CDR3 length: 14 residues. The CDR3 region is CASSYRTGNTEAFF. In DNA, the CDR3 is TGTGCCAGCAGTTACCGGACAGGAAACACTGAAGCTTTCTTT.

The V and J genes are TRBV28 and TRBJ2-7; D unresolved. Germline CDR1 is MDHEN and CDR2 is SYDVKM. V lost 6 bases and J lost 4, with 7 bases in between. The CDR3 is 11 residues long. The CDR3: CASSSHYEQYF. The CDR3 nucleotides read TGTGCCAGCAGCTCACATTACGAGCAGTACTTC.

As concerns this clone: The same CDR3 is also encoded by other DNA sequences in this sample. V usage is TRBV28 and J usage is TRBJ1-5, with D possibly matching TRBD1 (5 bases). This CDR3 is 14 amino acids long. From germline, CDR1 is MDHEN and CDR2 SYDVKM. The V end lost 6 bases, the J end lost 2 bases, and 11 bases lay between the germline ends. The CDR3 DNA reads as TGTGCCAGCAGCCTGGGGCGCGGCAATCAGCCCCAGCATTTT. Protein product: CASSLGRGNQPQHF.

The chain carries TRBV9 and TRBJ1-6; possible D gene TRBD1, 6 bases. The V end was cut by 4 bases, the J end by 0 bases, with 11 bases between. The CDR3 contains 16 residues. CDR1 and CDR2 from the germline V gene are SGDLS and YYNGEE. CDR3 protein: CASSSGESSYNSPLHF. CDR3 DNA: TGTGCCAGCAGCTCAGGGGAGAGCTCCTATAATTCACCCCTCCACTTT.

The gene calls are TRBV6-5 and TRBJ2-2; tentatively, D is TRBD2 (6 bases). CDR1 and CDR2 from the germline V gene are MNHEY and SVGAGI. The CDR3 runs to 13 residues. V lost 2 bases and J 7 bases, leaving 8 bases between the germline ends. This CDR3 is CASSYGGYGELFF. As DNA, the CDR3 is TGTGCCAGCAGTTACGGGGGGTACGGGGAGCTGTTTTTT.

The chain has TRBV10-3 and TRBJ1-1; TRBD1 matches at 9 bases. There are 15 residues in the CDR3. CDR1 is ENHRY, CDR2 SYGVKD, per germline. Trimming at V came to 6 bases and at J to 6 bases, leaving 11 bases not matched to a gene. CDR3 coding DNA: TGTGCCATCAGCTCGGGACAGGGAAGACGGGCTGAAGCTTTCTTT. This encodes CAISSGQGRRAEAFF.

V gene TRBV2 combines with J gene TRBJ1-2, with a possible D match to TRBD1 (6 bases). Trimming stripped 7 bases from V and 8 bases from J, with 23 bases between. The germline gives CDR1 SNHLY, CDR2 FYNNEI. The CDR3 consists of 15 residues. The CDR3 here is CASKGMTGTQGGYTF. The DNA for the CDR3 is TGTGCCAGCAAGGGCATGACAGGCACCCAAGGGGGCTACACCTTC.

The chain is built from TRBV6-1 and TRBJ1-6; tentative D call: TRBD1 (6 bases). This CDR3 comprises 17 residues. The germline V gene has CDR1 MNHNS and CDR2 SASEGT. Trimming shortened V by 2 bases and J by 4 bases, and 15 bases separated the two germline ends. For the CDR3, the DNA is TGTGCCAGCAGTGAATATCCAGGACAGATGTATAATTCACCCCTCCACTTT. Encoded protein: CASSEYPGQMYNSPLHF.

The genes are TRBV18 and TRBJ2-1; 7 nucleotides align to TRBD2. Trimming cost V 1 base and J 6 bases; bases outside gene matches: 3. CDR1 is KGHSH and CDR2 is LQKENI in the germline V gene. The CDR3 is 14 residues long. The CDR3 here is CASSPQGGSNEQFF. The CDR3, as DNA: TGTGCCAGCTCACCACAAGGCGGGAGCAATGAGCAGTTCTTC.

The chain has TRBV7-9 and TRBJ2-7; no firm D call. This CDR3 has 11 residues. The V and J ends lost 2 bases and 5 bases respectively, with 4 bases between them. The germline V gene has CDR1 SEHNR and CDR2 FQNEAQ (reference sequence). CDR3 nucleotides: TGTGCCAGCAGCTTATATGACGAGCAGTACTTC. Translating it yields CASSLYDEQYF.

This chain connects TRBV19 to TRBJ1-1, with a tentative D call TRBD1 (5 bases). The germline CDR1 and CDR2 sequences are LNHDA and SQIVND (reference sequence). This CDR3 is built from 17 residues. Trimming took 3 bases from V and 1 from J, leaving 18 bases between them. CDR3 in amino acids: CASSIGDSLIGNTEAFF. In DNA, the CDR3 is TGTGCCAGTAGTATCGGTGACAGCCTGATCGGGAACACTGAAGCTTTCTTT.

The rearrangement uses TRBV28 and TRBJ1-1, with D possibly being TRBD1 (6 bases). Germline V gene data show CDR1 as MDHEN and CDR2 as SYDVKM. This CDR3 region has 15 residues. V lost 6 bases and J 0 bases, leaving 14 bases between the germline ends. In DNA, the CDR3 is TGTGCCAGCAGAGTAAACAGGGTCATGAACACTGAAGCTTTCTTT. Translation gives CASRVNRVMNTEAFF.

The chain recombines TRBV2 with TRBJ2-3, with D possibly matching TRBD2 (5 bases). CDR1 and CDR2 (germline): SNHLY, FYNNEI. Between the trimmed V and J ends, which lost 6 bases and 3 bases, there was a span of 13 bases. This CDR3 comprises 14 residues. Here the CDR3 reads CASRQWGATDTQYF. DNA of the CDR3: TGTGCCAGCAGGCAGTGGGGAGCGACAGATACGCAGTATTTT.